Listed below are T cell receptor beta chains from one sample, sequenced in a study of cytomegalovirus exposure and HLA in healthy donors. The table came from immunoSEQ multiplex PCR; TCRdb's copy has only in-frame clones and leaves some out. The sample has approximately 210,000 clones, over 60% seen once. Sequenced: PBMCs. The receptor set was obtained from a woman in her forties in good health and CMV-seronegative. Each CDR3 is given with its conserved first and last residue.

V: TRBV18; J: TRBJ1-2; CDR3: CASQSDRGDYGYTF
V: TRBV7-9; J: TRBJ2-7; CDR3: CASSLGLAGPVGGEQYF
V: TRBV5-1; J: TRBJ1-1; CDR3: CASSVRPTGTEAFF
V: TRBV5-1; J: TRBJ2-7; CDR3: CASSLGQGSYEQYF
V: TRBV14; J: TRBJ1-2; CDR3: CASSQVHNYGYTF
V: TRBV18; J: TRBJ1-5; CDR3: CASSPWQAARGNQPQHF
V: TRBV4-3; J: TRBJ2-3; CDR3: CASSQERFGGILASTDTQYF
V: TRBV6-1; J: TRBJ1-5; CDR3: CASSENDRAGNQPQHF
V: TRBV15; J: TRBJ1-4; CDR3: CATSRDRGTEKLFF
V: TRBV7-9; J: TRBJ2-7; CDR3: CSSSFGAPGGGDEQYF
V: TRBV2; J: TRBJ2-3; CDR3: CASSGLAGGTDTQYF
V: TRBV27; J: TRBJ2-3; CDR3: CASSLAGGPWDTQYF
V: TRBV19; J: TRBJ2-1; CDR3: CASSRSGSSYNEQFF
V: TRBV7-2; J: TRBJ1-3; CDR3: CASKRGGYSGNTIYF
V: TRBV7-2; J: TRBJ1-2; CDR3: CASSLQGQQLNYGYTF
V: TRBV7-9; J: TRBJ1-4; CDR3: CASSRQTGAGEKLFF
V: TRBV7-9; J: TRBJ2-2; CDR3: CSSSPGSSTGELFF
V: TRBV30; J: TRBJ1-2; CDR3: CAWSVTETYYGYTF
V: TRBV9; J: TRBJ2-5; CDR3: CASSEGLAEETQYF
V: TRBV10-3; J: TRBJ2-3; CDR3: CAISTYGSSTDTQYF
V: TRBV11-2; J: TRBJ2-1; CDR3: CASRKGEGIYNEQFF
V: TRBV7-3; J: TRBJ2-3; CDR3: CASSAQRLAGGSTDTQYF
V: TRBV5-8; J: TRBJ1-5; CDR3: CASSLRGQGGNQPQHF
V: TRBV27; J: TRBJ1-2; CDR3: CASSSDRGPNYGYTF
V: TRBV9; J: TRBJ1-1; CDR3: CASSVGTGNTEAFF
V: TRBV7-9; J: TRBJ2-2; CDR3: CASTPEVAGGPRTGELFF
V: TRBV6-1; J: TRBJ2-5; CDR3: CASSDVAGGGETQYF